This entry concerns a single TCR beta chain. Trimming cost V 0 bases and J 5 bases, with 14 bases left between them. Germline-derived CDR1 and CDR2 are SEHNR and FQNEAQ (reference sequence). The CDR3 totals 16 residues. This record belongs to a study of shared clonotypes between healthy human individuals. Donors were Caucasian adults residing in Nashville, Tennessee, USA. Samples underwent the assay at deep level. Genomic DNA per cell subset filled all wells of several immunoSEQ plates. Libraries were prepared by immunoSEQ multiplex PCR; TCRdb keeps only in-frame clonotypes and omits some of them. The sample includes about half a million clones, 60% to 85% of them seen just once.

Input material: PBMCs. This clonotype was sampled from a woman aged 40 to 50 in good health. Some clones in this sample may be carry-over from other donors' samples. The rearrangement uses TRBV7-9 and TRBJ2-1, with D tentatively TRBD1 or TRBD2 (6 bases each). The chain's CDR3 is CASSLALIGGHNEQFF. CDR3 sequence (DNA): TGTGCCAGCAGCTTAGCCTTAATTGGGGGGCACAATGAGCAGTTCTTC.